Listed below are T cell receptor beta chains from one sample, sequenced in a study of cytomegalovirus exposure and HLA in healthy donors. Some clones are missing from TCRdb's copy, which holds only in-frame ones; the method was immunoSEQ multiplex PCR. Listed are around 110,000 clones; 6.8% falls within the top ten. Sequencing was carried out using PBMCs. The receptors were sampled from a man in his forties in good health and CMV-seropositive. The CDR3 runs from the conserved cysteine through the conserved F or W.

J gene: TRBJ2-5
V gene: TRBV28
CDR3 protein: CASIGQGVTQYF

J gene: TRBJ2-1
V gene: TRBV6-5
CDR3 protein: CASSYQRTSSYNEQFF

J gene: TRBJ2-1
V gene: TRBV28
CDR3 protein: CAGGTSGSWNEQFF

J gene: TRBJ2-2
V gene: TRBV7-3
CDR3 protein: CASSLLGGELFF

J gene: TRBJ2-3
V gene: TRBV6-5
CDR3 protein: CASSVGGDTQYF

J gene: TRBJ1-1
V gene: TRBV15
CDR3 protein: CATVDRATGVGTEAFF

J gene: TRBJ1-5
V gene: TRBV6-5
CDR3 protein: CASSKEGLGNQPQHF

J gene: TRBJ2-5
V gene: TRBV5-4
CDR3 protein: CASSSPAEVETQYF

J gene: TRBJ2-3
V gene: TRBV10-3
CDR3 protein: CAISGGQISTDTQYF

J gene: TRBJ1-5
V gene: TRBV30
CDR3 protein: CAWSLGQGPQPQHF

J gene: TRBJ2-1
V gene: TRBV7-9
CDR3 protein: CASRTEKGAEQFF

J gene: TRBJ2-2
V gene: TRBV28
CDR3 protein: CASSSPISTGTGGNGELFF

J gene: TRBJ1-2
V gene: TRBV5-6
CDR3 protein: CASSSMGPGGLGYTF

J gene: TRBJ2-5
V gene: TRBV21-1
CDR3 protein: CASSKTGFWEETQYF

J gene: TRBJ2-5
V gene: TRBV2
CDR3 protein: CALRDSQETQYF

J gene: TRBJ1-1
V gene: TRBV4-3
CDR3 protein: CASSPTADRIGTEAFF

J gene: TRBJ2-2
V gene: TRBV28
CDR3 protein: CASSSGTLGTGELFF

J gene: TRBJ2-7
V gene: TRBV7-2
CDR3 protein: CASSPSGSYEQYF

J gene: TRBJ2-1
V gene: TRBV14
CDR3 protein: CASSQDVNRFDNEQFF

J gene: TRBJ2-7
V gene: TRBV19
CDR3 protein: CASSPGQGRSYEQYF

J gene: TRBJ2-1
V gene: TRBV30
CDR3 protein: CAWSVILEEAQQFF

J gene: TRBJ2-7
V gene: TRBV10-3
CDR3 protein: CAISESAGLSYEQYF

J gene: TRBJ2-7
V gene: TRBV4-3
CDR3 protein: CASSHRTGPSYEQYF

J gene: TRBJ1-2
V gene: TRBV5-1
CDR3 protein: CASSSPDRDGYGYTF

J gene: TRBJ2-5
V gene: TRBV29-1
CDR3 protein: CSVGNGGETQYF

J gene: TRBJ1-6
V gene: TRBV6-1
CDR3 protein: CASSEIQARSYNSPLHF

J gene: TRBJ2-7
V gene: TRBV29-1
CDR3 protein: CSVGDRSEQYF

J gene: TRBJ1-4
V gene: TRBV19
CDR3 protein: CASSSGTGSGYEKLFF

J gene: TRBJ2-5
V gene: TRBV4-2
CDR3 protein: CASSQGTGQGGETQYF

J gene: TRBJ2-1
V gene: TRBV19
CDR3 protein: CASSLGLDGREQFF

J gene: TRBJ1-3
V gene: TRBV18
CDR3 protein: CASSRPGETGNTIYF

J gene: TRBJ2-1
V gene: TRBV6-5
CDR3 protein: CASSPGLNEQFF